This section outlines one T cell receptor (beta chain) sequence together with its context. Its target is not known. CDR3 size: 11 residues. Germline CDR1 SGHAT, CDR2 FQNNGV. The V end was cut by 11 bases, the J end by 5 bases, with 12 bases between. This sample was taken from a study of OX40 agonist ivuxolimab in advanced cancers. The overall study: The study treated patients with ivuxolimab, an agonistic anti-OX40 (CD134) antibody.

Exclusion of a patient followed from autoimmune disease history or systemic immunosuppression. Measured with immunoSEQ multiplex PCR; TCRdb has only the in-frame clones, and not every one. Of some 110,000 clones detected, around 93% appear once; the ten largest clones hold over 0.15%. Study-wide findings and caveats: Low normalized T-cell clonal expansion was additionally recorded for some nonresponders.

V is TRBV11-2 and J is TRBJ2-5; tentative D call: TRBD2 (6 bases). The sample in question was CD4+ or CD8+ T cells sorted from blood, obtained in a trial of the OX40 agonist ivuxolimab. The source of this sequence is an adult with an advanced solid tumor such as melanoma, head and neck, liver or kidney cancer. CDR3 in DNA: TGTGCCGGGGGGAACAGGGAGACCCAGTACTTC. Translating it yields CAGGNRETQYF.